The 8 T cell receptor beta chains below were found in one sample sequenced in a study of cytomegalovirus exposure and HLA in healthy donors. The study ran its PCR with 60 Vbeta and 13 Jbeta primers. The protocol was immunoSEQ multiplex PCR, while the TCRdb copy is restricted to in-frame clones and leaves out a portion. The data show around 100,000 clones, with around four fifths seen just once and roughly 4.1% held by the top ten. The sequenced sample consisted of PBMCs. The receptors were sampled from a man aged 40-55 years in good health and CMV-seronegative.

This chain uses TRBV28 with TRBJ2-5; D call uncertain. The CDR3 covers 13 residues. Germline CDR1 reads MDHEN; CDR2 reads SYDVKM. V lost 3 bases, J lost 3 bases, and 8 bases lay in between. The CDR3 DNA reads as TGTGCCAGCAGTTTGACTTTCGAAGAGACCCAGTACTTC. Encoded protein: CASSLTFEETQYF.

This rearrangement joins TRBV9 to TRBJ1-1; 7 nucleotides align to TRBD1. This CDR3 is 13 amino acids long. V lost 0 bases, J lost 9 bases, and 5 bases stayed unmatched. CDR1 is SGDLS and CDR2 is YYNGEE in the germline V gene. The CDR3 is CASSVDTGVKAFF. CDR3 nucleotide sequence: TGTGCCAGCAGCGTAGATACAGGGGTGAAAGCTTTCTTT.

The chain combines TRBV4-3 with TRBJ1-6, with 8 positions matching TRBD1. This CDR3 is 15 amino acids long. Per germline, CDR1 LGHNA and CDR2 YSLEER. The V gene end was trimmed by 5 bases and the J gene end by 7 bases; junction bases not matched to a gene: 7. The CDR3: CASSFRQGSNSPLHF. The CDR3 DNA is TGCGCCAGCAGCTTCAGACAGGGGTCAAATTCACCCCTCCACTTT.

This clone was detected a few times. The chain combines TRBV27 with TRBJ2-7; 12 bases are shared with TRBD2. Germline V gene lookup returns CDR1 MNHEY and CDR2 SMNVEV (reference sequence). The CDR3 spans 16 residues. V shed 4 bases and J 2 bases; nucleotides not matched to a gene: 6. Here the CDR3 reads CASSSRLAGAPYEQYF. The CDR3 nucleotides are TGTGCCAGCAGTTCCCGACTAGCGGGGGCCCCCTACGAGCAGTACTTC.

The V call is TRBV19, the J call TRBJ1-5, with TRBD1 matching 8 bases. The J segment lost 6 bases and the V segment lost 7 bases, leaving 8 bases of the junction unmatched. The CDR3 runs to 14 residues. Germline V gene lookup returns CDR1 LNHDA and CDR2 SQIVND (reference sequence). The CDR3 region has the DNA TGTGCCAGTACCATTCAGGGGGCCGTTCAGCCCCAGCATTTT. Protein product: CASTIQGAVQPQHF.

The chain recombines TRBV28 with TRBJ2-2; a weak D match, TRBD1 (5 bases). Trimming stripped 5 bases from V and 4 bases from J, with 11 bases between. Per germline, CDR1 MDHEN and CDR2 SYDVKM. The CDR3 spans 14 residues. The chain's CDR3 is CASSPQDITGELFF. The CDR3 DNA is TGTGCCAGCAGTCCCCAGGACATCACCGGGGAGCTGTTTTTT. Filled out from reference TRBV28 and TRBJ2-2, the complete variable domain reads DVKVTQSSRYLVKRTGEKVFLECVQDMDHENMFWYRQDPGLGLRLIYFSYDVKMKEKGDIPEGYSVSREKKERFSLILESASTNQTSMYLCASSPQDITGELFFGEGSRLTVL.

This clone was seen a handful of times. In DNA form, the CDR3 reads TGCAGCGTTGAAGGACAGGGACAAGAGACCCAGTACTTC. Translated, it gives CSVEGQGQETQYF. The chain combines TRBV29-1 with TRBJ2-5; 7 nucleotides agree with TRBD1. The ends lost 1 base at V and 2 bases at J; junction bases unmatched: 1. CDR1 is SQVTM, CDR2 ANQGSEA, per germline. The CDR3 is made up of 13 amino acids.

The chain links TRBV10-2 to TRBJ2-5; 9 bases are shared with TRBD2. Germline lookup yields CDR1 WSHSY and CDR2 SAAADI. After removal of 8 bases from V and 3 bases from J, the junction contained 4 bases not matched to a gene. The CDR3 runs 13 residues. This chain's CDR3 is CASGRLAEETQYF. The CDR3 nucleotides read TGCGCCAGCGGTCGACTAGCGGAAGAGACCCAGTACTTC.